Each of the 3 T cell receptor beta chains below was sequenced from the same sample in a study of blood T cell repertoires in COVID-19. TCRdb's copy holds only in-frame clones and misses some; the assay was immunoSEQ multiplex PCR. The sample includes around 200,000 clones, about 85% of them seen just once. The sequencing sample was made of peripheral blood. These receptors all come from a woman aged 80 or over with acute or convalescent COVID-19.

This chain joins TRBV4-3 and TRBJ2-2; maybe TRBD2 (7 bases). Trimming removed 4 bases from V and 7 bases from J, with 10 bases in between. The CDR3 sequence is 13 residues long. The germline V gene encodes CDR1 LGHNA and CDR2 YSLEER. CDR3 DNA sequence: TGCGCCAGCAGCCGGCGGGGGCACGGGGAGCTGTTTTTT. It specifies CASSRRGHGELFF.

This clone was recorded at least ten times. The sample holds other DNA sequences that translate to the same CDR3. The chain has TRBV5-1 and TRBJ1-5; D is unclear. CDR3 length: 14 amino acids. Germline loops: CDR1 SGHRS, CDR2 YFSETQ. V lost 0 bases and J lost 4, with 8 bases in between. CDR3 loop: CASSLGGGNQPQHF. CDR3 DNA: TGCGCCAGCAGCTTGGGGGGAGGGAATCAGCCCCAGCATTTT.

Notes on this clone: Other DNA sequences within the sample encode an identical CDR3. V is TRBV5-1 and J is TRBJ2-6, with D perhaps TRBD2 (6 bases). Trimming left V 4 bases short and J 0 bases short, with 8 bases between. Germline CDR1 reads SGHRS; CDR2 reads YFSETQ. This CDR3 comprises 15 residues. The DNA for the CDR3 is TGCGCCAGCAGCGGGGGGAGCTCTGGGGCCAACGTCCTGACTTTC. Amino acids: CASSGGSSGANVLTF.